The 3 T cell receptor beta chains in this list originate from one sample, sequenced in a study of T cell changes during pregnancy in multiple sclerosis. Sequencing was performed with immunoSEQ multiplex PCR; in TCRdb, only in-frame clones are kept and a portion is missing. The profile shows under 45,000 clones, approximately 92% of them singletons. Specimen: CD4+ T cells from peripheral blood mononuclear cells, collected in the third trimester of pregnancy. The receptors were gathered from a female donor in good health, enrolled as a control in a pregnancy study.

The rearrangement links TRBV18 to TRBJ2-3; TRBD1 matches 7 bases. The CDR3 length is 16 residues. Germline CDR1 and CDR2: KGHSH and LQKENI. The V and J ends lost 1 base and 0 bases, in that order; junction bases with no gene match: 4. The CDR3 here is CASSPQGALSTDTQYF. In nucleotides, the CDR3 is TGTGCCAGCTCACCACAGGGGGCGCTTAGCACAGATACGCAGTATTTT.

The V gene is TRBV7-2, the J gene TRBJ1-6, with TRBD1 matching 9 bases. This CDR3 region has 15 residues. CDR1 SGHTA and CDR2 FQGNSA come from the germline V gene. J was trimmed by 10 bases and V by 2 bases; bases with no gene match: 6. The CDR3 loop is CASSLLGDRGSPLHF. CDR3 in DNA: TGTGCCAGCAGCTTATTGGGTGACAGGGGGTCACCCCTCCACTTT.

The rearrangement joins TRBV7-2 to TRBJ1-2, with 7 bases fitting TRBD1. Germline loops: CDR1 SGHTA, CDR2 FQGNSA. V was clipped by 3 bases and J by 2 bases; unmatched bases: 3. This CDR3 region has 14 residues. In nucleotides, the CDR3 is TGTGCCAGCAGCTTTCAGACAGGGAACTATGGCTACACCTTC. Translating gives CASSFQTGNYGYTF.